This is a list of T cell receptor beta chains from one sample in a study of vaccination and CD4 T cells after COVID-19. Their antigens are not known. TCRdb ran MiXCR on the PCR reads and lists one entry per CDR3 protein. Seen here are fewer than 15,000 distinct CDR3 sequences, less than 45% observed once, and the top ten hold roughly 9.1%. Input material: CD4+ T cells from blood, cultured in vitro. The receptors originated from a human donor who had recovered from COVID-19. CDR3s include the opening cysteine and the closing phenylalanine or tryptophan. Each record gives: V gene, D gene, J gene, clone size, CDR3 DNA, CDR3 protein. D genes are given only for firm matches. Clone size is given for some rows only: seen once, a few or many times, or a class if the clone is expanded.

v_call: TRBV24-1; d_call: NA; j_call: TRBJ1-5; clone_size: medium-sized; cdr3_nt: TGTGCCACCATTGAGGATAGCAATCAGCCCCAGCATTTT; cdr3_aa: CATIEDSNQPQHF
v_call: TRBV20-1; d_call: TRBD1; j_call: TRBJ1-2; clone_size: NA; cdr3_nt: TGCAGTGCTAGACAGACAGGGAGCGGCTACACCTTC; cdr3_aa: CSARQTGSGYTF
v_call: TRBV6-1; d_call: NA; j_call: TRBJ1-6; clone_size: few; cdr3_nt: TGTGCCAGCAGAATGGACAGAACTAATTCACCCCTCCACTTT; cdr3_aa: CASRMDRTNSPLHF
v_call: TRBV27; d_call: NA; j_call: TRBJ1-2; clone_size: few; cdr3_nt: TGTGCCAGCAGTTCATTAGCTAACTATGGCTACACCTTC; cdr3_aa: CASSSLANYGYTF
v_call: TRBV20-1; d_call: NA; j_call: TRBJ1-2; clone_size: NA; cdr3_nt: TGCAGTGCACCCTCCCTGGGACCTGGCTACACCTTC; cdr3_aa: CSAPSLGPGYTF
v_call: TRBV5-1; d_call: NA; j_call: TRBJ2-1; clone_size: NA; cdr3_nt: TGCGCCAGCAGCTTGGCGGGGAGCTCCTACAATGAGCAGTTCTTC; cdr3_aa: CASSLAGSSYNEQFF
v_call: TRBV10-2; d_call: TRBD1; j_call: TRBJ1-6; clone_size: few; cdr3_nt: TGCGCCAGCAGGGACGGACAGGGGATGGGATCACCCCTCCACTTT; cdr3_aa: CASRDGQGMGSPLHF
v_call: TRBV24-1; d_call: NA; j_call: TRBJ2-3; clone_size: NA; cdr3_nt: TGTGCCACCAGTCCCGGGACCAGGGGAGGCTTAATGAAGTATTTT; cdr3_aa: CATSPGTRGGLMKYF
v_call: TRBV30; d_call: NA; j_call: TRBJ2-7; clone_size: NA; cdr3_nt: TGTGCCTGGAGTTATCACGGCTACGAGCAGTACTTC; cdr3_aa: CAWSYHGYEQYF
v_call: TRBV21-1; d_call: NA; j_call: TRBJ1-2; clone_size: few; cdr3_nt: TGTGCCAGCAGCTTTACCGCCGGCGTAGCGTGTGGCTACACCTTC; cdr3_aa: CASSFTAGVACGYTF
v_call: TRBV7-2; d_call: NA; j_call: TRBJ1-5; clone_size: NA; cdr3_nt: TGTGCCAGCAGCTTAGGTCTTGGGTTTAGCAATCAGCCCCAGCATTTT; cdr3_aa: CASSLGLGFSNQPQHF
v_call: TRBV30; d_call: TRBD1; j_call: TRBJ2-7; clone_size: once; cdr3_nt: TGTGCCTGGGACAGGGGGACCTACGAGCAGTACTTC; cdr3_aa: CAWDRGTYEQYF
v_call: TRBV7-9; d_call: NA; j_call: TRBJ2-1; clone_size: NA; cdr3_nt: TGTGCCAGCAGCCCCAATCCCGAGGGAAGTGAGCAGTTCTTC; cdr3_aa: CASSPNPEGSEQFF
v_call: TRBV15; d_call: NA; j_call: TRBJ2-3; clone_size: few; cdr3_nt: TGTGCCACGGGGGACACTACATCACAAACAGATACGCAGTATTTT; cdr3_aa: CATGDTTSQTDTQYF
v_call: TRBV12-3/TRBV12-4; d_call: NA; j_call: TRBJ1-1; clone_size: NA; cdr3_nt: TGTGCCAGCAGTTTAGTGGTGAACACTGAAGCTTTCTTT; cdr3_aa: CASSLVVNTEAFF
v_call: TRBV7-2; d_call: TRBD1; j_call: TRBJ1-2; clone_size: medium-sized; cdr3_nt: TGTGCCAGCAGCTTAGCGACAGGGGGCAAGTATGGCTACACCTTC; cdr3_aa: CASSLATGGKYGYTF
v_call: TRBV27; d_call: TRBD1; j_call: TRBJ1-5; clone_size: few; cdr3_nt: TGTGCCAGCAGTCTATACAGGGGGCCTCAGCCCCAGCATTTT; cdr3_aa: CASSLYRGPQPQHF
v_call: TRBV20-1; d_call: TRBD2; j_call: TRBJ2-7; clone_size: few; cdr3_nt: TGCAGTGCTAGGAGACTCCTAGCGGGAGGTTACGAGCAGTACTTC; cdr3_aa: CSARRLLAGGYEQYF
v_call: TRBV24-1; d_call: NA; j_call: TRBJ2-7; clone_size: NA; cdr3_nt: TGTGCCACCAAAAACCGGGACCCCCCCTACGAGCAGTACTTC; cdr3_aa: CATKNRDPPYEQYF
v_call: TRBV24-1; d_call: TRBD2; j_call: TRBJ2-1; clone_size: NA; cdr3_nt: TGTGCCACCAGTAACTCTAGGGGCGGGAGGTCCACCTGGGGCTCCTACAATGAGCAGTTCTTC; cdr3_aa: CATSNSRGGRSTWGSYNEQFF
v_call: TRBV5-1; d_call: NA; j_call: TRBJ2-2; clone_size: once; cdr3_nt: TGCGCCAGCAGCTTGGAAGGGGGCACCGGGGAGCTGTTTTTT; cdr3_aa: CASSLEGGTGELFF
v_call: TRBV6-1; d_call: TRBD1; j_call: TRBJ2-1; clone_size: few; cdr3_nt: TGTGCCAGCAGGAGAGGGGGGACAGGGGCCTATGAGCAGTTCTTC; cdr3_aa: CASRRGGTGAYEQFF
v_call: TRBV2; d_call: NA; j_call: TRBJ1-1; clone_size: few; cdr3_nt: TGTGCCAGCAGTGAATATCGGGGGGGGAACACTGAAGCTTTCTTT; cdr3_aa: CASSEYRGGNTEAFF
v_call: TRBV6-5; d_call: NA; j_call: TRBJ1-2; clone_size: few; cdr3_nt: TGTGCCAGCAGTTACTCGTTGTTCTACTCTGGCTACACCTTC; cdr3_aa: CASSYSLFYSGYTF
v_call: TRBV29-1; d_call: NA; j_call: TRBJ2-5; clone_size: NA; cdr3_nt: TGCAGCGCTCAATTAGGAGAGACCCAGTACTTC; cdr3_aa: CSAQLGETQYF
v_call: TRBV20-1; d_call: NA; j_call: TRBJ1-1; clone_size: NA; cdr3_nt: TGCAGTGTGGTCCGGACGGCTTTGAACACTGAAGCTTTCTTT; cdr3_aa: CSVVRTALNTEAFF
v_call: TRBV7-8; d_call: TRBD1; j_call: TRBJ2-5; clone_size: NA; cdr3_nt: TGTGCCAGCGGGACAGTTTACCAAGAGACCCAGTACTTC; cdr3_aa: CASGTVYQETQYF
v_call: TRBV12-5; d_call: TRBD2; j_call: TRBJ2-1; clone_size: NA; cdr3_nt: TGTGCTAGTGGTTTGGTCGTCGCGGGGGGGCCGGAAGGGCAGTTCTTC; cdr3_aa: CASGLVVAGGPEGQFF
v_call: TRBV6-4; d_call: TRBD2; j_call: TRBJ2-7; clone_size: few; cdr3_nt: TGTGCCAGCAGTGACTCTAGCGGGATTTCTCCCTACGAGCAGTACTTC; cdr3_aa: CASSDSSGISPYEQYF
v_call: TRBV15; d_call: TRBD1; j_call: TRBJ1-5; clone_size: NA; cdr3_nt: TGTGCCACCAGCAACCCACGACAGGGGTTGAAACAGCCCCAGCATTTT; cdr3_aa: CATSNPRQGLKQPQHF
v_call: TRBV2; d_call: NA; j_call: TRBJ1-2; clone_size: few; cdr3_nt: TGTGCCATGCCTGCCGGTGGCTACACCTTC; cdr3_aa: CAMPAGGYTF
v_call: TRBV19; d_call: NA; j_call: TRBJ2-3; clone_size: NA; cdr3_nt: TGTGCCAGTAGAGAGAGCACAGATACGCAGTATTTT; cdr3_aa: CASRESTDTQYF
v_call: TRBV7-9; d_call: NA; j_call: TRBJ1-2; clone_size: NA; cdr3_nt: TGTGCCAGCAGCTCCTCGCCTACTACCGGCTACACCTTC; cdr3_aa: CASSSSPTTGYTF
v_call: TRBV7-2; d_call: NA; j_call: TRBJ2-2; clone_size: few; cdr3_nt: TGTGCCAGCAGCCGGGGACAGAACACCGGGGAGCTGTTTTTT; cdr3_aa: CASSRGQNTGELFF
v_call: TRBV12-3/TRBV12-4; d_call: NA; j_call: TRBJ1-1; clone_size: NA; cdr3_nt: TGTGCCAGCAGTTTGGGGTACACTGAAGCTTTCTTT; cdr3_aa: CASSLGYTEAFF
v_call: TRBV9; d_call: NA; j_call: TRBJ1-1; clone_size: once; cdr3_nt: TGTGCCAGCAGCGTAGGCCCCTCCCGGGCGGAAGCTTTCTTT; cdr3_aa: CASSVGPSRAEAFF
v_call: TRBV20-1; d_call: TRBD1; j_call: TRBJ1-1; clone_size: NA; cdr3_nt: TGCAGTGCCAAAGGGGGCGTAAACACTGAAGCTTTCTTT; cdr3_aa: CSAKGGVNTEAFF
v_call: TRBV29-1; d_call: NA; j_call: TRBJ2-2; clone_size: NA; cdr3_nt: TGCAGCGTTGGAAACGGACTGAACACCGGGGAGCTGTTTTTT; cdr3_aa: CSVGNGLNTGELFF
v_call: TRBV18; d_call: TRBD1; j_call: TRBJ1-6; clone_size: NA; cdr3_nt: TGTGCCAGCTCACCAACAGGGGAGCGTTCACCCCTCCACTTT; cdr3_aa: CASSPTGERSPLHF
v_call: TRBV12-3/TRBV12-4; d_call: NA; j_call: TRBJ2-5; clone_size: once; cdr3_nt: TGTGCCAGCAGTTTAGCAGGGCCCAAGAGAGGGACCCAGTACTTC; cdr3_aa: CASSLAGPKRGTQYF
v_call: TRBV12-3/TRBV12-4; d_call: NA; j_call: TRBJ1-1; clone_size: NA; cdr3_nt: TGTGCCAGCAGTCAGAACACTGAAGCTTTCTTT; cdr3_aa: CASSQNTEAFF
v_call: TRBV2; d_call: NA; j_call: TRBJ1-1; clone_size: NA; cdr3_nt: TGTGCCAGCAGTGTTTTCATCGGTGAAGCTTTCTTT; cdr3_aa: CASSVFIGEAFF
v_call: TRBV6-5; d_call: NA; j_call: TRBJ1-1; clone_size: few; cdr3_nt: TGTGCCAGCAGTTCAGACAGCTTGAACACTGAAGCTTTCTTT; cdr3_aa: CASSSDSLNTEAFF
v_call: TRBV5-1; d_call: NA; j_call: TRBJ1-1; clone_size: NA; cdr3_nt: TGCGCCAGCAGCTTAAGAGCAGGGCTCAACACTGAAGCTTTCTTT; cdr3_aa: CASSLRAGLNTEAFF
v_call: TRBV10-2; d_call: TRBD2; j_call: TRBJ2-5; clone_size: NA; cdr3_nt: TGCGCCAGCAGTGAGGCCCTAGCGGGGTTAGAGACCCAGTACTTC; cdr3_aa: CASSEALAGLETQYF
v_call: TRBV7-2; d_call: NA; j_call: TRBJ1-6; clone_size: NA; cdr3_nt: TGTGCCAGCAGCTTGCGGCAGAGTTATTCACCCCTCCACTTT; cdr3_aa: CASSLRQSYSPLHF
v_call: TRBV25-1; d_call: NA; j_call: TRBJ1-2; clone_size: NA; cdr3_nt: TGTGCCAGCAGTGGTAAGGGCGTGGGGAATGGCTACACCTTC; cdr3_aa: CASSGKGVGNGYTF
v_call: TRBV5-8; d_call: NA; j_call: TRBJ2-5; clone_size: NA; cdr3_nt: TGTGCCAGCAGCTTAGGGGGGTGGACTGAGCAAGAGACCCAGTACTTC; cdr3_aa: CASSLGGWTEQETQYF
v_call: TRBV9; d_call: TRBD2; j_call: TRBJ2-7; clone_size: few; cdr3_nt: TGTGCCAGCAGCGTAAACCCGACTAGCGGGAGGAACGAGCAGTACTTC; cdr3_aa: CASSVNPTSGRNEQYF
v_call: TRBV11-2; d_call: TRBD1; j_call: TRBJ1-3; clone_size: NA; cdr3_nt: TGTGCCAGCAGCTTGGGGAGGGGGACAGGATTAAACACCATATATTTT; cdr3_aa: CASSLGRGTGLNTIYF
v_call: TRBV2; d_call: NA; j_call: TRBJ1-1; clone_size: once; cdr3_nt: TGTGCCAGCAATTCTCCTCCATCATTAGGGTTTCGGGCCACTGAAGCTTTCTTT; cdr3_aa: CASNSPPSLGFRATEAFF
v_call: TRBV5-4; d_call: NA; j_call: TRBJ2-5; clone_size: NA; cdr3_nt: TGTGCCAGCAGCTGGGGGGGACAGAAAGAGACCCAGTACTTC; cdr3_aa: CASSWGGQKETQYF
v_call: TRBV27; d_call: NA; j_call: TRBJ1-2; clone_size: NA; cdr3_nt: TGTGCCAGTGGGCGCGGCTATGGCTACACCTTC; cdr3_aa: CASGRGYGYTF